The text below deals with one T cell receptor (beta chain). This table comes from immunoSEQ multiplex PCR, and its TCRdb copy is limited to in-frame clones, with some not included. The profile shows under 55,000 clones, approximately 92% of them singletons. This entry belongs to a study of T cell changes during pregnancy in multiple sclerosis. With V trimmed by 7 bases and J by 2 bases, 4 bases remained unmatched. The CDR3 runs to 14 residues. From germline, CDR1 is MGHRA and CDR2 YSYEKL. The sequence was collected from a female donor with multiple sclerosis, enrolled in a pregnancy study. The sequencing here drew on CD4+ T cells from peripheral blood mononuclear cells, taken before pregnancy. J is TRBJ2-1 and V is TRBV4-1; 8 bases are shared with TRBD2. Here the CDR3 DNA reads TGCGCCAGCACCCCGGGACTAGCCTACAATGAGCAGTTCTTC. Protein sequence: CASTPGLAYNEQFF.